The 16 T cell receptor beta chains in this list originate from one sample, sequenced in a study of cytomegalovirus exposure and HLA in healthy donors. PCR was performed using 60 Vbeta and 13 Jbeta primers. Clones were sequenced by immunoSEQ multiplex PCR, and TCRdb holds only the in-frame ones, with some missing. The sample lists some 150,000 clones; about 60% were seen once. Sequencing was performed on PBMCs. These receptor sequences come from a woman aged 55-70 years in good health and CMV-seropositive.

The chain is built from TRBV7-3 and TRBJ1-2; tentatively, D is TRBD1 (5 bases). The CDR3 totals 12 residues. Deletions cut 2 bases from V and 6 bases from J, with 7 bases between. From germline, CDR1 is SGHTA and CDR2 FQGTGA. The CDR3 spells CASSLAGDGYTF. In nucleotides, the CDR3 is TGTGCCAGCAGCTTAGCGGGGGATGGCTACACCTTC.

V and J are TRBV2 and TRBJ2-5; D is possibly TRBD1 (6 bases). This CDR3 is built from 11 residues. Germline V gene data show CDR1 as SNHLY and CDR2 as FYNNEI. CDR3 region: CAGQLQETQYF. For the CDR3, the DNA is TGTGCGGGACAACTCCAAGAGACCCAGTACTTC.

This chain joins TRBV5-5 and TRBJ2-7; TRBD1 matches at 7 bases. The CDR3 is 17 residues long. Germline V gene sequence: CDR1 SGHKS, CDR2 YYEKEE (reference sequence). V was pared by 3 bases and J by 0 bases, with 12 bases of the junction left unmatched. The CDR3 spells CASSYHPGRDSSYEQYF. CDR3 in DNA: TGTGCCAGCAGCTACCATCCCGGACGGGACAGCTCCTACGAGCAGTACTTC. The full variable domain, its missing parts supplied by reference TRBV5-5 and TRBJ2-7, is DAGVTQSPTHLIKTRGQQVTLRCSPISGHKSVSWYQQVLGQGPQFIFQYYEKEERGRGNFPDRFSARQFPNYSSELNVNALLLGDSALYLCASSYHPGRDSSYEQYFGPGTRLTVT.

CDR3 bases: TGTGCCAGCAGCCAACGGGAGAACACTGAAGCTTTCTTT. This sequence encodes CASSQRENTEAFF. This chain joins TRBV7-3 and TRBJ1-1, with D unclear. The ends were cut back, 5 bases at V and 1 base at J, with 8 bases in the middle. The CDR3 is made up of 13 amino acids. Germline lookup yields CDR1 SGHTA and CDR2 FQGTGA.

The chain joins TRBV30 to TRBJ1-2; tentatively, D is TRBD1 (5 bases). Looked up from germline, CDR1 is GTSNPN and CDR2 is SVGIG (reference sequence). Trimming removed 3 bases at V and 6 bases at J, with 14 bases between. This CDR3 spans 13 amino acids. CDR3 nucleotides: TGTGCCTGGAGCCGGGGAGGGGTTGATGGCTACACCTTC. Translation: CAWSRGGVDGYTF.

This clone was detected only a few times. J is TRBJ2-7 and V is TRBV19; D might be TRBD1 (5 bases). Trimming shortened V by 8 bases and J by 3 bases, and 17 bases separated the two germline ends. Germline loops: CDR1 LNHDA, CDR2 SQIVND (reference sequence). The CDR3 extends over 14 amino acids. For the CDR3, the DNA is TGTGCCAGTGCCCTACAGGTGGGCCTCTACGAGCAGTACTTC. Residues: CASALQVGLYEQYF.

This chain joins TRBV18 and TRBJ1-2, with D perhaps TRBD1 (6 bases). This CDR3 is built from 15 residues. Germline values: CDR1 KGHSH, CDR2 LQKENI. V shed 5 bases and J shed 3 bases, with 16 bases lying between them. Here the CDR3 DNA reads TGTGCCAGCTCATTTCAAGGGGGTAGCGACTATGGCTACACCTTC. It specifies CASSFQGGSDYGYTF.

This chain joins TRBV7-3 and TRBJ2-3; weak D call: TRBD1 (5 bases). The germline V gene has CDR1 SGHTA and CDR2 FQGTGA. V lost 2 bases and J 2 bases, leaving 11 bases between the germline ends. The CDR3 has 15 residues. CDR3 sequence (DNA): TGTGCCAGCAGCTTAGCAGGGCGGATCACAGATACGCAGTATTTT. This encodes CASSLAGRITDTQYF. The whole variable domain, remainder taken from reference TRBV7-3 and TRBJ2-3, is GAGVSQTPSNKVTEKGKYVELRCDPISGHTALYWYRQSLGQGPEFLIYFQGTGAADDSGLPNDRFFAVRPEGSVSTLKIQRTERGDSAVYLCASSLAGRITDTQYFGPGTRLTVL.

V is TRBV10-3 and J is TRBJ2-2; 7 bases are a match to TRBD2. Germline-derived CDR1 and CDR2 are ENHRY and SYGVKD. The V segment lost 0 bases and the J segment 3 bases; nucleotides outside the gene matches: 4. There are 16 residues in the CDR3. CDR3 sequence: CAISESGRGDTGELFF. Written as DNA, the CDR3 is TGTGCCATCAGTGAGTCTGGGAGGGGAGACACCGGGGAGCTGTTTTTT.

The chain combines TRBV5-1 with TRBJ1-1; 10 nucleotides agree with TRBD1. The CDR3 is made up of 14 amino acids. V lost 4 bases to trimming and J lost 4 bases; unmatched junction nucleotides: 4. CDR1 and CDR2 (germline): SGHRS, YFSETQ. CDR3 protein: CASSLGQGRTEAFF. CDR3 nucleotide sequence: TGCGCCAGCAGCCTGGGACAGGGGCGCACTGAAGCTTTCTTT.

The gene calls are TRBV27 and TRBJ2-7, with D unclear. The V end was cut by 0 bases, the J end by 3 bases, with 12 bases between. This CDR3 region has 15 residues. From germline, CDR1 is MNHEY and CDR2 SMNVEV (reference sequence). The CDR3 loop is CASSLSWADLYEQYF. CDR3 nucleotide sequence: TGTGCCAGCAGTTTATCTTGGGCTGACCTCTACGAGCAGTACTTC.

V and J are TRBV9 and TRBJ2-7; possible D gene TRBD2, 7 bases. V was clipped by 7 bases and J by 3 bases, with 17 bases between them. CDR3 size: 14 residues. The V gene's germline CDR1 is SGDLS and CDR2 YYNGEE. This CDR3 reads CASGGALGFYEQYF. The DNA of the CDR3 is TGTGCCAGCGGGGGGGCCCTGGGGTTCTACGAGCAGTACTTC. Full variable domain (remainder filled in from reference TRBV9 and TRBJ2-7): DSGVTQTPKHLITATGQRVTLRCSPRSGDLSVYWYQQSLDQGLQFLIQYYNGEERAKGNILERFSAQQFPDLHSELNLSSLELGDSALYFCASGGALGFYEQYFGPGTRLTVT.

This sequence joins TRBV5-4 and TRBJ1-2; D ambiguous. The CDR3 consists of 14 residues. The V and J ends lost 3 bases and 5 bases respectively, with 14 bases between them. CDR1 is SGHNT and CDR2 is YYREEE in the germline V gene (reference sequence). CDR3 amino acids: CASSWNREGYGYTF. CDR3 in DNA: TGTGCCAGCAGCTGGAACAGAGAGGGTTATGGCTACACCTTC. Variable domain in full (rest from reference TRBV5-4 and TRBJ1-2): ETGVTQSPTHLIKTRGQQVTLRCSSQSGHNTVSWYQQALGQGPQFIFQYYREEENGRGNFPPRFSGLQFPNYSSELNVNALELDDSALYLCASSWNREGYGYTFGSGTRLTVV.

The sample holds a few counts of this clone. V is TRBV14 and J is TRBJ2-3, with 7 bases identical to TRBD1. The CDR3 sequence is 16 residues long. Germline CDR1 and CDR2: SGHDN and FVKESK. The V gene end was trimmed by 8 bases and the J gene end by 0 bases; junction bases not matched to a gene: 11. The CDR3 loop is CASEDSGGTSTDTQYF. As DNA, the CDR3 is TGTGCCAGCGAGGACTCAGGGGGAACTAGCACAGATACGCAGTATTTT.

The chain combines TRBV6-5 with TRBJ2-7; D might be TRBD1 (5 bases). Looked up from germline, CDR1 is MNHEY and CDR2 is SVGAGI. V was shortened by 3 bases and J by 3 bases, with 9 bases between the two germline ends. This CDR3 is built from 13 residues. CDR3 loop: CASSYPQGYEQYF. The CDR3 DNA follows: TGTGCCAGCAGTTATCCGCAGGGCTACGAGCAGTACTTC.

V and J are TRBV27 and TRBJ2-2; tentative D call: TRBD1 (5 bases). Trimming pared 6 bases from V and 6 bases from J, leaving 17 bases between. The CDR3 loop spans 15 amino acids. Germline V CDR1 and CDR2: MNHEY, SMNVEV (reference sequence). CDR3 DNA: TGTGCCAGCAGAATTGGGCAGTCACAGGCCGGGGAGCTGTTTTTT. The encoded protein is CASRIGQSQAGELFF.